The clone carrying this T cell receptor beta chain has a single count. Its antigen remains unknown. The junction shows a germline mismatch at one end, possibly a read error. The record originates from a study of shared clonotypes between healthy human individuals. About the study: Samples came from a couple of female and a few male donors aged 18 to 49.

Study-wide findings and caveats: Tissues were not sampled, only blood, and their repertoires likely differ.

This was a deep-level run. Unsorted PBMC DNA was sequenced on ten immunoSEQ deep assay plates. This table comes from immunoSEQ multiplex PCR, and its TCRdb copy is limited to in-frame clones, with some not included. The top ten clones hold more than 10% of a sample with about 500,000 clones, around 77% of them seen once. The germline V gene has CDR1 GTSNPN and CDR2 SVGIG (reference sequence). The CDR3 sequence is 8 residues long. What was sequenced was PBMCs. The TCR comes from a woman in her thirties or forties in good health. Some clones in this sample may be carry-over from other donors' samples. This rearrangement joins TRBV30 to TRBJ2-3; D is unclear. CDR3 nucleotide sequence: TGTGCCTGGAGTCCCTGGGGATTT. Translated: CAWSPWGF.